Given below is one T cell receptor beta chain in context. CDR1 and CDR2 (germline): LGHNT, FRNRAP. This CDR3 is built from 13 residues. J was trimmed by 6 bases and V by 0 bases; bases with no gene match: 2. The data are from a study of blood T cell repertoires in COVID-19. At the level of the study: There were acute and convalescent COVID-19 samples, and they came from the United States, Italy and Spain. In each case, the material was cDNA or gDNA derived from T cells, B-cell-depleted T cells, or PBMCs.

Original processing methods: Using reference gene primer amplification, nucleated cell counts were estimated. Libraries were prepared by immunoSEQ multiplex PCR; TCRdb keeps only in-frame clonotypes and omits some of them. D and trimming come from the DNA, and the V and J calls and clone size come from that table. The table lists about 180,000 clones, about 91% of them singletons. Sequencing was done on a sample of peripheral blood. The rearrangement joins TRBV12-5 to TRBJ2-7; 7 positions match TRBD2. The sequence derives from a woman in her 30s with acute or convalescent COVID-19. CDR3 sequence: CASGLVPGGEQYF. In DNA form, the CDR3 reads TGTGCTAGTGGTTTGGTACCGGGGGGCGAGCAGTACTTC.